The rows below give T cell receptor beta chains drawn from one sample of a study of tumor-infiltrating lymphocytes in primary liver carcinoma. TCRdb re-analysed the multiplex PCR reads in MiXCR, keeping a single row per CDR3 protein. The table records 300,000 to 400,000 distinct CDR3 sequences, about 65% of them present only once. The sample was peripheral blood. All receptors come from a man aged 35-49 years with primary liver carcinoma and hepatitis B virus infection. CDR3s include the opening cysteine and the closing phenylalanine or tryptophan. D genes are given only for firm matches. A row's size may be missing; if present it is once, few, many or a size class.

D gene: NA; clone size: NA; V gene: TRBV6-5; J gene: TRBJ2-7; CDR3 DNA: TGTGCCAGCGGTTCGACAGGCTACGGGCAGTACTTC; CDR3 protein: CASGSTGYGQYF
D gene: NA; clone size: NA; V gene: TRBV11-2; J gene: TRBJ2-1; CDR3 DNA: TGTGTCAGCAGCCAGACAGGACTCTCCTACAATGAACAGTTCTTC; CDR3 protein: CVSSQTGLSYNEQFF
D gene: NA; clone size: NA; V gene: TRBV12-3/TRBV12-4; J gene: TRBJ1-2; CDR3 DNA: TGTGCCAGCAGTTTTATTGGGGGGGAACTTCTTAACTATGGTTACACCTTC; CDR3 protein: CASSFIGGELLNYGYTF
D gene: NA; clone size: medium-sized; V gene: TRBV11-2; J gene: TRBJ2-2; CDR3 DNA: TGTGCCAGCAGCTTAGTAGACACCGGGGAGCTGTTTTTT; CDR3 protein: CASSLVDTGELFF
D gene: TRBD1; clone size: once; V gene: TRBV11-2; J gene: TRBJ2-5; CDR3 DNA: TGTGCCCGCAGCCTTGGACAGGGGGCAGAGACCCAGTACTTC; CDR3 protein: CARSLGQGAETQYF
D gene: TRBD1; clone size: NA; V gene: TRBV4-3; J gene: TRBJ1-6; CDR3 DNA: TGCGCCAGCAGCCCTGCAGCAGGGGGCGATTCACCCCTCCTCTTC; CDR3 protein: CASSPAAGGDSPLLF
D gene: NA; clone size: NA; V gene: TRBV10-1; J gene: TRBJ2-1; CDR3 DNA: TGCGCCAGCAGTGCGGACCTCTCCTACAATGAGCAGTTCTTC; CDR3 protein: CASSADLSYNEQFF
D gene: NA; clone size: NA; V gene: TRBV7-9; J gene: TRBJ2-3; CDR3 DNA: TGTGCCAGCAGCTTAGTTACCGCGTCCCCCACAGATACGCAGTATTTT; CDR3 protein: CASSLVTASPTDTQYF
D gene: NA; clone size: many; V gene: TRBV4-1; J gene: TRBJ2-1; CDR3 DNA: TGCGCCAGCAGCCAAGAAGCCGTCACCGTCCACAATGAGCAGTTCTTC; CDR3 protein: CASSQEAVTVHNEQFF
D gene: NA; clone size: once; V gene: TRBV5-1; J gene: TRBJ2-7; CDR3 DNA: TGCGCCAGCAGCTGGTCAGCTAGCAGGCCCTACGAGCAGTACTTC; CDR3 protein: CASSWSASRPYEQYF
D gene: NA; clone size: NA; V gene: TRBV6-6; J gene: TRBJ1-4; CDR3 DNA: TGTGCCAGCAGTTTCGGTAAAAATAATGAAAAACTGTTTTTT; CDR3 protein: CASSFGKNNEKLFF
D gene: NA; clone size: NA; V gene: TRBV11-2; J gene: TRBJ2-3; CDR3 DNA: TGTGCCGGCAGCGCCGGACAGACTTTCACAGATACACAGTATTTT; CDR3 protein: CAGSAGQTFTDTQYF
D gene: NA; clone size: once; V gene: TRBV30; J gene: TRBJ1-1; CDR3 DNA: TGTGCCTGGAGTCCATCAGAAACGAACACTGAAGCTTTCTTT; CDR3 protein: CAWSPSETNTEAFF
D gene: NA; clone size: NA; V gene: TRBV12-3/TRBV12-4; J gene: TRBJ2-7; CDR3 DNA: TGTGTCAGCAGTTTGGCAGGGTACGAGCAGTACTTC; CDR3 protein: CVSSLAGYEQYF
D gene: NA; clone size: NA; V gene: TRBV25-1; J gene: TRBJ2-3; CDR3 DNA: TGTACCACCGGAGGGGCGAGCACAGATACGCAGTATTTT; CDR3 protein: CTTGGASTDTQYF
D gene: NA; clone size: NA; V gene: TRBV11-2; J gene: TRBJ1-3; CDR3 DNA: TGTGCCAGCAGCTACCAGGTTTTCTCAGGAAACACCATATATTTT; CDR3 protein: CASSYQVFSGNTIYF
D gene: TRBD1; clone size: many; V gene: TRBV5-1; J gene: TRBJ2-1; CDR3 DNA: TGCGCCAGCACCGAGCCGGGACAGGGGTGGAATGAGCAGTTCTTC; CDR3 protein: CASTEPGQGWNEQFF
D gene: TRBD2; clone size: NA; V gene: TRBV6-1; J gene: TRBJ2-7; CDR3 DNA: TGTGCCAGCAGTGGGCGACTAGCGGATACCTACGAGCAGTACTTC; CDR3 protein: CASSGRLADTYEQYF
D gene: NA; clone size: NA; V gene: TRBV11-2; J gene: TRBJ2-7; CDR3 DNA: TGTGCCAGCAGCTTAGAGGGGGTAAACAGTACATACGAGCAGTACTTC; CDR3 protein: CASSLEGVNSTYEQYF
D gene: TRBD2; clone size: few; V gene: TRBV6-6; J gene: TRBJ2-1; CDR3 DNA: TGTGCCAGCAGTTTACTAGCGGGAGAAAGAAATGAGCAGTTCTTC; CDR3 protein: CASSLLAGERNEQFF
D gene: TRBD2; clone size: NA; V gene: TRBV11-1; J gene: TRBJ2-4; CDR3 DNA: TGTGCCAGCAGTTTTCCCGGGACTAGCGGGACCAAAAACATTCAGTGCTTC; CDR3 protein: CASSFPGTSGTKNIQCF
D gene: TRBD1; clone size: NA; V gene: TRBV5-4; J gene: TRBJ1-1; CDR3 DNA: TGTGCCAGCAGCCGACAGGGGGCGGACGGTCAAGCTTTCTTT; CDR3 protein: CASSRQGADGQAFF
D gene: TRBD2; clone size: NA; V gene: TRBV11-1; J gene: TRBJ2-1; CDR3 DNA: TGTGCCAGCTCCCCGGGACTAGGTTCCGTCAATGAGCAATTCTTC; CDR3 protein: CASSPGLGSVNEQFF
D gene: NA; clone size: many; V gene: TRBV4-3; J gene: TRBJ2-2; CDR3 DNA: TGCGCCAGCAGCCAAGAGCTGTGGGGCGGGGAGCTGTTTTTT; CDR3 protein: CASSQELWGGELFF
D gene: NA; clone size: once; V gene: TRBV7-9; J gene: TRBJ2-7; CDR3 DNA: TGTGCCGGCAGCTTAGAAGGGAGACAGTACGAGCAGTACTTC; CDR3 protein: CAGSLEGRQYEQYF
D gene: NA; clone size: few; V gene: TRBV11-2; J gene: TRBJ2-1; CDR3 DNA: TGTTCCAGCAGCCTATACCGGTTAGTTAGTGAGCAGTTCTTC; CDR3 protein: CSSSLYRLVSEQFF
D gene: TRBD1; clone size: many; V gene: TRBV10-2; J gene: TRBJ2-5; CDR3 DNA: TGCGCCAGCAAGGATACAGGGGGCGCGGGGACCCAGTACTTC; CDR3 protein: CASKDTGGAGTQYF
D gene: TRBD2; clone size: NA; V gene: TRBV6-6; J gene: TRBJ2-7; CDR3 DNA: TGTGCCAGCAGTTCTCCCTCTAGCGGGAGGTCGTACGAGCAGTACTTC; CDR3 protein: CASSSPSSGRSYEQYF
D gene: TRBD2; clone size: NA; V gene: TRBV5-6; J gene: TRBJ2-7; CDR3 DNA: TGTGCCAGCCGCTTGGGACTAGCGGGAGGGCCGTACGAGCAGTACTTC; CDR3 protein: CASRLGLAGGPYEQYF
D gene: TRBD1; clone size: few; V gene: TRBV12-3/TRBV12-4; J gene: TRBJ2-5; CDR3 DNA: TGTACCAGCAGTCCCAAAAGGGGGCAGGGGACCCAGTACTTC; CDR3 protein: CTSSPKRGQGTQYF
D gene: NA; clone size: NA; V gene: TRBV7-9; J gene: TRBJ1-6; CDR3 DNA: TGTGCCAGCAGCTTAGCGGTGGGGGATAATTCACCCCTCCACTTT; CDR3 protein: CASSLAVGDNSPLHF
D gene: NA; clone size: many; V gene: TRBV30; J gene: TRBJ1-1; CDR3 DNA: TGTGCCTGGGACCGGGAAGGCACTGAAGCTTTCTTT; CDR3 protein: CAWDREGTEAFF
D gene: NA; clone size: few; V gene: TRBV5-1; J gene: TRBJ2-3; CDR3 DNA: TGCGCCAGCAGCCCAGGACCTCAACCAGAGGATACGCAGTATTTT; CDR3 protein: CASSPGPQPEDTQYF
D gene: NA; clone size: NA; V gene: TRBV28; J gene: TRBJ1-2; CDR3 DNA: TGTGCCAGCAGTCCTTACCGGGAGCTCTATGGCTACACCTTC; CDR3 protein: CASSPYRELYGYTF
D gene: NA; clone size: NA; V gene: TRBV5-5; J gene: TRBJ2-7; CDR3 DNA: TGTACCAGCAGCCCCAGGGTGGGGACGGGATCCGAGCAGTACTTC; CDR3 protein: CTSSPRVGTGSEQYF
D gene: NA; clone size: NA; V gene: TRBV11-2; J gene: TRBJ2-3; CDR3 DNA: TGTGCCAGCAGTATATGGTTTACCGGGACTCAACGCACAGATACCCAGTATTTT; CDR3 protein: CASSIWFTGTQRTDTQYF
D gene: TRBD2; clone size: NA; V gene: TRBV11-2; J gene: TRBJ2-2; CDR3 DNA: TGTACCAGCAGCTTCGGACTAGCGGACATCGGGGAGCTGTTTTTT; CDR3 protein: CTSSFGLADIGELFF